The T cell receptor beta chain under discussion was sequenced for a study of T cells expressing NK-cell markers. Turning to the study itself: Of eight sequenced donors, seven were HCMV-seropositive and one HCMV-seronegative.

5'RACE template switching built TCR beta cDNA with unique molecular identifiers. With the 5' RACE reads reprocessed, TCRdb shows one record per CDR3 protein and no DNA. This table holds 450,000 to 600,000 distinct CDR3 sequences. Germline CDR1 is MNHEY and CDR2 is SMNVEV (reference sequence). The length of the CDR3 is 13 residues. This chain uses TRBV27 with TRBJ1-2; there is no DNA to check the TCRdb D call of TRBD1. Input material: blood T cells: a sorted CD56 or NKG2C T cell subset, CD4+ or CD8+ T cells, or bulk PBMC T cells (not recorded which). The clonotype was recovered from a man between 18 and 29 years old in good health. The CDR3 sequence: CASSPTGFMGYTF.